Presented here are 25 T cell receptor beta chains from one specimen sequenced in a study of early T cells in non-severe SARS-CoV-2 infection. A single record per CDR3 protein comes from TCRdb applying MiXCR to the 5' RACE reads. The table lists some 40,000 distinct CDR3 sequences, over 4.5% of them singletons, with 30% in the top ten. Sequenced sample: whole blood. These receptors were collected from an adult who was a healthcare worker with PCR-confirmed SARS-CoV-2 infection or an uninfected control (not recorded which).

This clonotype was seen repeatedly, ten times or more. The chain has TRBV6-2 or TRBV6-3 and TRBJ2-5, with D hard to call. Trimming cost V 6 bases and J 0 bases, with 8 bases left between them. Germline CDR1 reads MNHEY; CDR2 reads SVGEGT. This CDR3 region has 13 residues. As DNA, the CDR3 is TGTGCCAGCAGAGGACCGAACCAAGAGACCCAGTACTTC. Translated, it gives CASRGPNQETQYF.

This clonotype was observed at least ten times. This chain uses TRBV11-2 with TRBJ2-3, with D unclear. Per germline, CDR1 SGHAT and CDR2 FQNNGV. CDR3 length equals 14 residues. V was pared by 1 base and J by 5 bases, with 10 bases between. The CDR3: CASSLVGLGDTQYF. The CDR3 DNA is TGTGCCAGCAGCTTAGTCGGCCTGGGAGATACGCAGTATTTT. The entire variable domain, with the rest obtained from reference TRBV11-2 and TRBJ2-3, is as follows: EAGVAQSPRYKIIEKRQSVAFWCNPISGHATLYWYQQILGQGPKLLIQFQNNGVVDDSQLPKDRFSAERLKGVDSTLKIQPAKLEDSAVYLCASSLVGLGDTQYFGPGTRLTVL.

The chain recombines TRBV3-1 with TRBJ1-1, with 8 nucleotides matching TRBD1. With 4 bases clipped from V and 8 bases from J, the junction kept 9 bases outside the gene matches. Per germline, CDR1 LGHDT and CDR2 YNNKEL (reference sequence). This CDR3 comprises 14 residues. CDR3 sequence: CASSRSGGRGEAFF. DNA of the CDR3: TGTGCCAGCAGCCGTTCAGGGGGCCGGGGGGAAGCTTTCTTT.

This clonotype has just a few counts. The chain combines TRBV4-3 with TRBJ2-1, with 7 bases fitting TRBD2. Germline V gives CDR1 LGHNA, CDR2 YSLEER. Germline trimming cut 5 bases from V and 9 bases from J; bases unmatched to any gene: 10. The CDR3 is 14 residues long. CDR3 amino acids: CASSYMGEGSEQFF. The DNA for the CDR3 is TGCGCCAGCAGCTACATGGGGGAGGGTAGTGAGCAGTTCTTC.

In its sample, this clonotype was seen many times. The rearrangement uses TRBV6-5 and TRBJ1-1; TRBD1 agrees at 9 bases. This CDR3 is 16 amino acids long. With V trimmed by 2 bases and J by 4 bases, 8 bases remained unmatched. Germline assignment: CDR1 MNHEY and CDR2 SVGAGI. CDR3 nucleotide sequence: TGTGCCAGCAGTTACACTTTACAGGGGGCCCGCACTGAAGCTTTCTTT. It codes for CASSYTLQGARTEAFF.

This clonotype was counted many times. The chain has TRBV28 and TRBJ2-7, with 10 positions matching TRBD2. CDR3 length: 15 residues. The V and J ends lost 6 bases and 6 bases, in that order; junction bases with no gene match: 11. Germline CDR1 and CDR2: MDHEN and SYDVKM. The CDR3 sequence is CASRFQREGPREQYF. CDR3 DNA sequence: TGTGCCAGCAGATTTCAGCGGGAGGGCCCTCGCGAGCAGTACTTC.

This clonotype has ten or more counts. The chain employs TRBV7-6 and TRBJ2-2; D might be TRBD2 (5 bases). Deletions cut 10 bases from V and 8 bases from J, with 14 bases between. The CDR3 has 12 amino acids. The germline V gene has CDR1 SGHVS and CDR2 FNYEAQ. CDR3 DNA: TGTGCCACCCGTGGAGGTTTTGGGGAGCTGTTTTTT. This codes for CATRGGFGELFF. Together with reference TRBV7-6 and TRBJ2-2, the CDR3 gives the full variable domain: GAGVSQSPRYKVTKRGQDVALRCDPISGHVSLYWYRQALGQGPEFLTYFNYEAQQDKSGLPNDRFSAERPEGSISTLTIQRTEQRDSAMYRCATRGGFGELFFGEGSRLTVL.

This clonotype showed up many times. This chain connects TRBV12-3 or TRBV12-4 to TRBJ1-2; D remains ambiguous. This CDR3 spans 13 amino acids. Trimming removed 2 bases at V and 4 bases at J, with 8 bases between. The chain's CDR3 is CASSLSEGYGYTF. The CDR3 DNA reads as TGTGCCAGCAGTTTATCGGAGGGCTATGGCTACACCTTC.

This chain joins TRBV10-3 and TRBJ2-5; 9 bases agree with TRBD2. CDR3 length equals 16 residues. The germline gives CDR1 ENHRY, CDR2 SYGVKD. With 4 bases clipped from V and 1 base from J, the junction kept 7 bases outside the gene matches. CDR3 amino acids: CAISALAGTLQETQYF. The CDR3 DNA reads TGTGCCATCAGTGCGCTAGCGGGGACACTCCAAGAGACCCAGTACTTC.

This clonotype was counted only a few times. The chain links TRBV20-1 to TRBJ2-3; 9 nucleotides agree with TRBD2. CDR3 length: 14 amino acids. Per the germline V gene, CDR1 is DFQATT and CDR2 is SNEGSKA (reference sequence). This chain's CDR3 is CSAPGLASTDTQYF. The CDR3 coding sequence is TGCAGCGCACCGGGACTAGCTAGCACAGATACGCAGTATTTT.

This clonotype was seen at least ten times. This chain links TRBV6-2 or TRBV6-3 with TRBJ2-7; 11 nucleotides line up with TRBD2. This CDR3 is built from 14 residues. Germline trimming cut 8 bases from V and 2 bases from J; bases unmatched to any gene: 5. Germline V gene sequence: CDR1 MNHEY, CDR2 SVGEGT. The CDR3 is CASLLAGGTYEQYF. The DNA of the CDR3 is TGTGCCAGCCTGCTAGCGGGGGGTACCTACGAGCAGTACTTC.

There are many counts of this clonotype. The chain couples TRBV30 to TRBJ1-2; no definite D call. The CDR3 spans 15 residues. The germline V gene has CDR1 GTSNPN and CDR2 SVGIG (reference sequence). Trimming pared 0 bases from V and 0 bases from J, leaving 11 bases between. CDR3 nucleotides: TGTGCCTGGAGTGTTTATCTAGGGACTAACTATGGCTACACCTTC. This encodes CAWSVYLGTNYGYTF.

This clonotype was seen a handful of times. This chain connects TRBV19 to TRBJ1-4; weak D call: TRBD1 (6 bases). CDR1 LNHDA and CDR2 SQIVND come from the germline V gene (reference sequence). The CDR3 runs to 14 residues. V gave up 3 bases and J gave up 6 bases, with 11 bases separating them. The CDR3: CASSITGNYEKLFF. The CDR3 coding sequence is TGTGCCAGTAGTATTACAGGGAATTATGAAAAACTGTTTTTT.

This clonotype occurred many times. The rearrangement uses TRBV4-2 and TRBJ1-4; D remains ambiguous. CDR3 length equals 15 residues. From germline, CDR1 is LGHNA and CDR2 YNFKEQ. V lost 0 bases and J lost 0, with 5 bases in between. The CDR3 spells CASSQEAATNEKLFF. The CDR3, as DNA: TGTGCCAGCAGCCAAGAAGCGGCAACTAATGAAAAACTGTTTTTT.

For this clonotype: A much larger clonotype is one base distant, so this may be a read error. V gene TRBV4-2 combines with J gene TRBJ2-1; D may correspond to TRBD1 or TRBD2 (5 bases each). Germline values: CDR1 LGHNA, CDR2 YNFKEQ. This CDR3 contains 15 residues. V was pared by 4 bases and J by 7 bases, with 17 bases between. The CDR3 loop reads CASSRDRQGRNEQFF. CDR3 coding DNA: TGTGCCAGCAGCCGGGACCGACAAGGACGGAATGAGCAGTTCTTC.

The rearrangement uses TRBV19 and TRBJ2-2; D gene ambiguous. The CDR3 sequence is 17 residues long. V was clipped by 5 bases and J by 2 bases, with 18 bases between them. The V gene's germline CDR1 is LNHDA and CDR2 SQIVND (reference sequence). The CDR3 here is CASSSVWGFGNTGELFF. The DNA for the CDR3 is TGTGCCAGTAGTTCCGTCTGGGGATTTGGAAACACCGGGGAGCTGTTTTTT.

As regards this clonotype: A much larger clone lies one base from this, so it may be a read error. The chain couples TRBV14 to TRBJ2-7, with D unresolved. The CDR3 length is 12 residues. CDR1 and CDR2 (germline): SGHDN, FVKESK. This CDR3 is CASGPNSYGQYF. The CDR3 DNA is TGTGCCAGCGGCCCGAACTCCTACGGGCAGTACTTC.

In its sample, this clonotype was seen a few times. The chain couples TRBV6-2 or TRBV6-3 to TRBJ1-1; D remains ambiguous. The CDR3 is 15 amino acids. V lost 5 bases to trimming and J lost 1 base, with 14 bases between them. Germline lookup yields CDR1 MNHEY and CDR2 SVGEGT. The CDR3 protein is CASSPPPDSNTEAFF. CDR3 nucleotide sequence: TGTGCCAGCAGTCCTCCTCCGGACTCGAACACTGAAGCTTTCTTT.

The V gene is TRBV5-1, the J gene TRBJ1-1, with D possibly TRBD1 on 5 matching bases. Germline CDR1 and CDR2: SGHRS and YFSETQ. The CDR3 is 14 residues long. V was clipped by 4 bases and J by 4 bases, with 14 bases between them. The CDR3 DNA follows: TGCGCCAGCAGCGGTGGGGAAGGGGTCACTGAAGCTTTCTTT. This codes for CASSGGEGVTEAFF.

The chain uses TRBV27 and TRBJ2-7; 9 bases line up with TRBD1. Germline CDR1 MNHEY, CDR2 SMNVEV (reference sequence). The CDR3 is 16 residues long. The V segment lost 2 bases and the J segment 5 bases; nucleotides outside the gene matches: 10. CDR3 loop: CASSLLSGTGMHEQYF. For the CDR3, the DNA is TGTGCCAGCAGTTTACTTTCCGGGACAGGGATGCACGAGCAGTACTTC.

The rearrangement uses TRBV5-1 and TRBJ2-7; 8 bases are a match to TRBD2. Germline CDR1 is SGHRS and CDR2 is YFSETQ. The CDR3 is 14 residues long. The V segment lost 5 bases and the J segment 6 bases; nucleotides outside the gene matches: 10. The CDR3 DNA reads as TGCGCCAGCAGAGGGCCAGCGGGAGATCTCGAGCAGTACTTC. Translation: CASRGPAGDLEQYF.

This clonotype was seen repeatedly, ten times or more. V usage is TRBV10-1 and J usage is TRBJ2-7; TRBD1 matches 12 bases. Trimming at V came to 4 bases and at J to 5 bases, leaving 9 bases not matched to a gene. Per the germline V gene, CDR1 is WNHNN and CDR2 is SYGVQD (reference sequence). The CDR3 is 16 amino acids. The CDR3, as DNA: TGCGCCAGCAGTGGGTCTGCGGGACAGGGGGCCGACGAGCAGTACTTC. Translation gives CASSGSAGQGADEQYF.

This clonotype was seen ten or more times. The rearrangement joins TRBV18 to TRBJ1-4; D unclear. Trimming left V 2 bases short and J 0 bases short, with 13 bases between. The CDR3 runs 17 residues. The germline CDR1 and CDR2 sequences are KGHSH and LQKENI. The CDR3 DNA reads TGTGCCAGCTCACCAGCACGGTTCGATACAACTAATGAAAAACTGTTTTTT. Its protein is CASSPARFDTTNEKLFF.

This clonotype was seen many times. J is TRBJ1-2 and V is TRBV20-1; the D is unclear. Trimming left V 0 bases short and J 5 bases short, with 10 bases between. CDR3 size: 13 residues. Germline lookup yields CDR1 DFQATT and CDR2 SNEGSKA (reference sequence). The CDR3 DNA reads as TGCAGTGCTAGAGATGGAGGCTTTTATGGCTACACCTTC. Amino acids: CSARDGGFYGYTF.

The chain has TRBV2 and TRBJ2-7; D possibly corresponds to TRBD2 (5 bases). V lost 4 bases and J 7 bases, leaving 14 bases between the germline ends. The length of the CDR3 is 13 residues. Germline CDR1 and CDR2: SNHLY and FYNNEI. CDR3 bases: TGTGCCAGCAGTGCTGGGCTAGCTCGGGAGCAGTACTTC. Translating it yields CASSAGLAREQYF.